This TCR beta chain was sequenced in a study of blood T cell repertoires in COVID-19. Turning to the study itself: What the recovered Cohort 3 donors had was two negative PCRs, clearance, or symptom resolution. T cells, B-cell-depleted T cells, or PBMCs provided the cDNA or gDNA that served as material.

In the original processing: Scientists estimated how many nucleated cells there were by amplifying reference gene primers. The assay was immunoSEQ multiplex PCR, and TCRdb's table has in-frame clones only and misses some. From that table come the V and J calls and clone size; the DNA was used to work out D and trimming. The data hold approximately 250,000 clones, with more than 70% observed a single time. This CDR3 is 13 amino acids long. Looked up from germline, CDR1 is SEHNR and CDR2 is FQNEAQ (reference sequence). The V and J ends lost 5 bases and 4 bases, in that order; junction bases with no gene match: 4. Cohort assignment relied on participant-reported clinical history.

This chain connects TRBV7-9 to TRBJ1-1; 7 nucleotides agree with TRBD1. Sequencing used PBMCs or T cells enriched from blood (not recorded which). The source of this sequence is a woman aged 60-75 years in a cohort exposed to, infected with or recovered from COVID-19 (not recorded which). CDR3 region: CASSPGQATEAFF. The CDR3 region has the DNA TGTGCCAGCAGCCCAGGACAGGCCACTGAAGCTTTCTTT.